This T cell receptor beta chain was captured in a study of identifying expanded T cells in peripheral blood. Per the germline V gene, CDR1 is MNHEY and CDR2 is SVGAGI. V was pared by 2 bases and J by 1 base, with 12 bases between. The CDR3 extends over 16 amino acids. Clones were read by immunoSEQ multiplex PCR, and TCRdb kept only the in-frame ones, dropping some. The table lists about 110,000 clones, 88% of them singletons, with approximately 8% in the top ten. Whole-study findings and limits: Over two and four weeks, about 15 and 19 clones changed, versus roughly 1.1 between replicates. Variance in clone template counts between approximately 2-week samples significantly increased with total template count across all healthy donors.

About this clone: No antigen is known for it.

During the collection period, no donor immune events like infections were recorded. Material for sequencing was blood. The receptor was isolated from a person aged 18-69 years in good health. The gene calls are TRBV6-5 and TRBJ1-5, with D perhaps matching TRBD1 (6 bases). Here the CDR3 reads CASSYPSGQSNQPQHF. For the CDR3, the DNA is TGTGCCAGCAGTTACCCAAGTGGACAGAGCAATCAGCCCCAGCATTTT.